A single sample gave rise to the 23 T cell receptor beta chains below, sequenced in a study of vaccination effects on CD4 cells after COVID-19. The method was immunoSEQ multiplex PCR; TCRdb's version includes in-frame clones alone and lacks a portion of them. The table shows 50,000 or so clones, with 65% to 90% occurring only once. The antigens for these receptors are not known. With the ViraFEST assay, the study expanded antigen-specific CD4+ T cells using viral peptide pools, then sequenced them. Once cultured for 10 days, the cells underwent separation to obtain CD4+ T cells. The source material was CD4+ T cells from PBMCs cultured with HCoV-229E spike peptides, sampled before COVID-19 vaccination. Receptor source: a human donor who received a COVID-19 vaccine.

The chain links TRBV4-1 to TRBJ1-4; D gene uncertain. The CDR3 is made up of 18 amino acids. CDR1 MGHRA and CDR2 YSYEKL come from the germline V gene. The V end lost 3 bases, the J end lost 4 bases, and 21 bases lay between the germline ends. CDR3 DNA: TGCGCCAGCAGCCAGACCCGGGGATTTGGGGAGTATAATGAAAAACTGTTTTTT. This encodes CASSQTRGFGEYNEKLFF.

The V gene is TRBV3-1 (or the pseudogene TRBV3-2), the J gene TRBJ2-2; D may be TRBD1 (6 bases). V lost 1 base and J 5 bases, leaving 11 bases between the germline ends. Per the germline V gene, CDR1 is LGHDT and CDR2 is YNNKEL (reference sequence). The CDR3 runs 15 residues. In DNA form, the CDR3 reads TGTGCCAGCAGCCAAGTGGGGGCGAGGACCGGGGAGCTGTTTTTT. This gives the protein CASSQVGARTGELFF.

For the CDR3, the DNA is TGTGCCAGCAGTTCCGGGACAGGTGTCTTCCACAATGAGCAGTTCTTC. Translated, it gives CASSSGTGVFHNEQFF. The chain carries TRBV6-5 and TRBJ2-1, with 8 positions matching TRBD1. This CDR3 comprises 16 residues. Trimming cost V 4 bases and J 5 bases; bases outside gene matches: 10. Germline CDR1 is MNHEY and CDR2 is SVGAGI.

This CDR3 is CASSTRTGVVHEQYV. CDR3 DNA: TGTGCCAGCAGCACCCGGACCGGGGTCGTCCACGAGCAGTACGTC. This chain joins TRBV5-5 and TRBJ2-7; tentatively, D is TRBD2 (5 bases). Germline V lookup: CDR1 SGHKS, CDR2 YYEKEE (reference sequence). V lost 4 bases and J 5 bases, leaving 19 bases between the germline ends. CDR3 length: 15 residues.

A few counts support this clone. Here the CDR3 DNA reads TGTGCCAGCAGTGAACTAGCGGGGGGCACCTTGGAGCAGTACGTC. Protein: CASSELAGGTLEQYV. The chain uses TRBV2 and TRBJ2-7; 11 positions agree with TRBD2. Germline V gene lookup returns CDR1 SNHLY and CDR2 FYNNEI. The CDR3 consists of 15 residues. V gave up 2 bases and J gave up 7 bases; unmatched junction bases: 7.

This chain connects TRBV18 to TRBJ1-1; D gene unclear. Germline assignment: CDR1 KGHSH and CDR2 LQKENI. V was cut by 5 bases and J by 1 base, with 17 bases left in between. This CDR3 has 16 amino acids. The chain's CDR3 is CASSFGLSPTNTEAFF. Here the CDR3 DNA reads TGTGCCAGCTCATTCGGGTTGTCCCCGACGAACACTGAAGCTTTCTTT.

This chain joins TRBV28 and TRBJ2-7, with D unresolved. The ends were cut back, 10 bases at V and 2 bases at J, with 12 bases in the middle. Germline V CDR1 and CDR2: MDHEN, SYDVKM. This CDR3 has 12 amino acids. The CDR3 DNA reads TGTGCCACCCGCTCTTCAACCTACGAGCAGTACGTC. The encoded protein is CATRSSTYEQYV.

The chain carries TRBV7-9 and TRBJ2-6, with D unclear. Trimming removed 2 bases at V and 0 bases at J, with 14 bases between. There are 18 residues in the CDR3. Per the germline V gene, CDR1 is SEHNR and CDR2 is FQNEAQ (reference sequence). The CDR3 DNA sequence: TGTGCCAGCAGCTTAAAATTGGCAGTAACCTCTGGGGCCAACGTCCTGACTTTC. Translated, it gives CASSLKLAVTSGANVLTF. Variable domain in full (rest from reference TRBV7-9 and TRBJ2-6): DTGVSQNPRHKITKRGQNVTFRCDPISEHNRLYWYRQTLGQGPEFLTYFQNEAQLEKSRLLSDRFSAERPKGSFSTLEIQRTEQGDSAMYLCASSLKLAVTSGANVLTFGAGSRLTVL.

The V call is TRBV18, the J call TRBJ2-3; TRBD2 is a possible D gene (6 bases). There are 16 residues in the CDR3. The germline V gene encodes CDR1 KGHSH and CDR2 LQKENI. Trimming took 0 bases from V and 0 from J, leaving 10 bases between them. CDR3 loop: CASSPPGLASTDTQYF. As DNA, the CDR3 is TGTGCCAGCTCACCACCGGGACTGGCAAGCACAGATACGCAGTATTTT.

The chain uses TRBV7-9 and TRBJ2-5; no definite D call. Per germline, CDR1 SEHNR and CDR2 FQNEAQ (reference sequence). Trimming stripped 3 bases from V and 4 bases from J, with 12 bases between. The CDR3 is 14 amino acids. The CDR3 nucleotides read TGTGCCAGCAGCTTGGGCGTGGCAGGAGAGACCCAGTACTTC. The encoded protein is CASSLGVAGETQYF.

The V and J genes are TRBV18 and TRBJ1-1, with no clear D. The germline V gene has CDR1 KGHSH and CDR2 LQKENI. The CDR3 runs 15 residues. V was pared by 4 bases and J by 0 bases, with 12 bases between. CDR3 in amino acids: CASSQANRMNTEAFF. CDR3 coding DNA: TGTGCCAGCTCACAGGCGAACCGTATGAACACTGAAGCTTTCTTT.

V usage is TRBV10-1 and J usage is TRBJ2-2, with D tentatively TRBD1 or TRBD2 (5 bases each). This CDR3 is 16 amino acids long. Germline V gives CDR1 WNHNN, CDR2 SYGVQD (reference sequence). Trimming pared 3 bases from V and 5 bases from J, leaving 16 bases between. The CDR3 reads CASSDSLRGRTGELFF. For the CDR3, the DNA is TGCGCCAGCAGTGATAGCCTCCGGGGCAGGACCGGGGAGCTGTTTTTT.

The chain combines TRBV7-3 with TRBJ2-6; 8 nucleotides match TRBD1. The CDR3 has 18 residues. V lost 0 bases to trimming and J lost 0 bases; unmatched junction nucleotides: 4. The germline CDR1 and CDR2 sequences are SGHTA and FQGTGA. The CDR3 bases are TGTGCCAGCAGCTTAACCGGACAGGGTGTCTCTGGGGCCAACGTCCTGACTTTC. Translation gives CASSLTGQGVSGANVLTF.

V gene TRBV6-5 combines with J gene TRBJ2-2; D gene ambiguous. Per the germline V gene, CDR1 is MNHEY and CDR2 is SVGAGI. Trimming removed 6 bases from V and 0 bases from J, with 8 bases in between. CDR3 size: 14 residues. Here the CDR3 DNA reads TGTGCCAGCAGGTCTCATGCGAACACCGGGGAGCTGTTTTTT. Its protein is CASRSHANTGELFF.

The chain couples TRBV7-9 to TRBJ1-3, with 7 bases that match TRBD1. CDR3 size: 14 residues. CDR1 is SEHNR, CDR2 FQNEAQ, per germline (reference sequence). V trimming: 5 bases; J trimming: 2 bases; junction bases outside the gene matches: 3. CDR3 in amino acids: CASSTGTAGNTIYF. For the CDR3, the DNA is TGTGCCAGCAGCACCGGGACAGCTGGAAACACCATATATTTT.

The V gene is TRBV5-1, the J gene TRBJ2-2; D tentatively reads TRBD1 or TRBD2 (5 bases each). The length of the CDR3 is 15 residues. Germline CDR1 SGHRS, CDR2 YFSETQ. V dropped 4 bases and J dropped 6 bases, with 16 bases sitting between them. CDR3 DNA sequence: TGCGCCAGCAGCCGTCCTACGGGGCAGGCCGGGGAGCTGTTTTTT. Its translation: CASSRPTGQAGELFF. Drawing the rest from reference TRBV5-1 and TRBJ2-2, the complete variable domain is KAGVTQTPRYLIKTRGQQVTLSCSPISGHRSVSWYQQTPGQGLQFLFEYFSETQRNKGNFPGRFSGRQFSNSRSEMNVSTLELGDSALYLCASSRPTGQAGELFFGEGSRLTVL.

This clone was seen once. V and J are TRBV19 and TRBJ2-5, with 7 bases aligning to TRBD1. The trim removed 0 bases at V and 0 bases at J, leaving 4 bases unmatched. The V gene's germline CDR1 is LNHDA and CDR2 SQIVND (reference sequence). The CDR3 has 16 residues. CDR3: CASSIEARGYQETQYF. CDR3 bases: TGTGCCAGTAGTATAGAAGCCAGGGGGTACCAAGAGACCCAGTACTTC.

The chain combines TRBV24-1 with TRBJ2-1; 10 bases are shared with TRBD2. CDR3 size: 16 residues. V lost 1 base, J lost 4 bases, and 3 bases stayed unmatched. Germline V gives CDR1 KGHDR, CDR2 SFDVKD. For the CDR3, the DNA is TGTGCCACCAGTGATTTAGAAGCGGGGGGGTACAATGAGCAGTTCTTC. This codes for CATSDLEAGGYNEQFF.

J is TRBJ1-2 and V is TRBV5-4, with D unresolved. V was clipped by 4 bases and J by 7 bases, with 20 bases between them. This CDR3 region has 15 residues. Germline-derived CDR1 and CDR2 are SGHNT and YYREEE (reference sequence). DNA of the CDR3: TGTGCCAGCAGCCCCGGATTCCCGACCTTTAGTGGCTACACCTTC. The encoded protein is CASSPGFPTFSGYTF.

V and J are TRBV5-4 and TRBJ2-1; tentative D call: TRBD1 (5 bases). This CDR3 has 13 residues. The V gene's germline CDR1 is SGHNT and CDR2 YYREEE (reference sequence). V shed 4 bases and J shed 10 bases, with 15 bases lying between them. CDR3 sequence reads: CASSRPGPWEQFF. CDR3 DNA sequence: TGTGCCAGCAGCCGTCCAGGGCCATGGGAGCAGTTCTTC.

This chain connects TRBV7-7 to TRBJ2-1; 12 bases line up with TRBD2. J gave up 7 bases and V 5 bases, and 12 bases lay outside the gene matches. This CDR3 spans 17 amino acids. The germline V gene has CDR1 SSHAT and CDR2 FNYEAQ (reference sequence). CDR3 in DNA: TGTGCCAGCAGCCCCTCGGGACTAGCGGGCGGGGGAAATGAGCAGTTCTTC. Its translation: CASSPSGLAGGGNEQFF.

V is TRBV7-2 and J is TRBJ2-7; TRBD1 agrees at 7 bases. CDR3 length equals 13 residues. Trimming took 5 bases from V and 3 from J; bases not matched to a gene: 4. CDR1 and CDR2 from the germline V gene are SGHTA and FQGNSA. The CDR3 reads CASSQDRVYEQYV. CDR3 nucleotides: TGTGCCAGCAGCCAAGACAGGGTCTACGAGCAGTACGTC.

V and J are TRBV5-1 and TRBJ2-7; perhaps TRBD1 as D (5 bases). Between the trimmed V and J ends, which lost 3 bases and 0 bases, there was a span of 10 bases. The CDR3 length is 14 residues. Germline V gene data show CDR1 as SGHRS and CDR2 as YFSETQ. This CDR3 is CASSYAGNSYEQYV. DNA of the CDR3: TGCGCCAGCAGCTACGCAGGGAACTCCTACGAGCAGTACGTC.